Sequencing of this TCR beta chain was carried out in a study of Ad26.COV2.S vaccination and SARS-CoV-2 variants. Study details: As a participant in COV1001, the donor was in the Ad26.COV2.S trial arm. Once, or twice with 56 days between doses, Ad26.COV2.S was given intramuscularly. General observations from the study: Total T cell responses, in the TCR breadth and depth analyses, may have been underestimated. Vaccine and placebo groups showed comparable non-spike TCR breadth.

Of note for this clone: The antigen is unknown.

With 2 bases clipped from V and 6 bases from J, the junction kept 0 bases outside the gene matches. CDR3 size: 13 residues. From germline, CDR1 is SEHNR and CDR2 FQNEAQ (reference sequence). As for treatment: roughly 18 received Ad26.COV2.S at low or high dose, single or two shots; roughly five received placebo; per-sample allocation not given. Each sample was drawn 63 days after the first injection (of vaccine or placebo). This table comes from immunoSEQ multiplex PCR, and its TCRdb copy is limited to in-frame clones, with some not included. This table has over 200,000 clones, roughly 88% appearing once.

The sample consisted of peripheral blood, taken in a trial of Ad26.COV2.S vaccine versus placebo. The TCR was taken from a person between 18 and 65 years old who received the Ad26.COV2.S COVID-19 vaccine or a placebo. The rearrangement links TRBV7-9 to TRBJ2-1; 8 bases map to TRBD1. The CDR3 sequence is CASSLQGANEQFF. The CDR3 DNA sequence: TGTGCCAGCAGCTTACAGGGGGCCAATGAGCAGTTCTTC.